A selection of T cell receptor beta chains follows, all from one sample in a study of cytomegalovirus exposure and HLA in healthy donors. Measured with immunoSEQ multiplex PCR; TCRdb has only the in-frame clones, and not every one. The profile covers approximately 180,000 clones, with around 75% appearing a single time and more than 1.5% taken by the ten largest. What was sequenced was PBMCs. Receptors were obtained from a woman in her forties or fifties in good health and CMV-seronegative. The CDR3 runs from the conserved cysteine through the conserved F or W. D genes are given only for firm matches. A clone size is listed for some rows: how often the clone was seen (once, few, many), or a class if it is expanded.

d_call,clone_size,j_call,v_call,cdr3_nt,cdr3_aa
TRBD1,.,TRBJ1-6,TRBV5-1,TGCGCCAGCAGCCCCGTGAGTACACAGGGGGCTTCACCCCTCCACTTT,CASSPVSTQGASPLHF
.,.,TRBJ2-7,TRBV6-5,TGTGCCAGCAGTTTCGGAGACTACGAGCAGTACTTC,CASSFGDYEQYF
TRBD1,.,TRBJ1-5,TRBV27,TGTGCCAGCAGTCCTGGACAGGGGGCAATTAGCAATCAGCCCCAGCATTTT,CASSPGQGAISNQPQHF
TRBD2,.,TRBJ2-2,TRBV7-3,TGTGCCAGCAGCTCCCCCCTTAGCGGGGGGGGGACCGGGGAGCTGTTTTTT,CASSSPLSGGGTGELFF
TRBD2,.,TRBJ2-3,TRBV13,TGTGCCAGCAGCATCAGGACTAGCGGGGTTTACACAGATACGCAGTATTTT,CASSIRTSGVYTDTQYF
.,.,TRBJ2-3,TRBV7-9,TGTGCCACGGCAGATACGCAGTATTTT,CATADTQYF
TRBD2,.,TRBJ2-3,TRBV5-1,TGCGCCAGCAGCCCCGGACTAGCAACAGATACGCAGTATTTT,CASSPGLATDTQYF
TRBD1,.,TRBJ2-7,TRBV6-6,TGTGCCAGCAGTTACTCGACAGGGACCTACGAGCAGTACTTC,CASSYSTGTYEQYF
TRBD1,.,TRBJ1-2,TRBV28,TGTGCCAGCAGTCGGGACAGGGGGCTGCGAGGCTACACCTTC,CASSRDRGLRGYTF
TRBD1,.,TRBJ1-5,TRBV19,TGTGCCAGTAGCAGAATTACAGGGGTCGATCAGCCCCAGCATTTT,CASSRITGVDQPQHF
.,.,TRBJ1-2,TRBV6-5,TGTGCCAGCAGGGGGTCAGGGGTCAACTATGGCTACACCTTC,CASRGSGVNYGYTF
TRBD1,.,TRBJ2-3,TRBV29-1,TGCAGCGTTGATATAGACAGGGGTCGCGGTACGCAGTATTTT,CSVDIDRGRGTQYF
TRBD2,once,TRBJ2-7,TRBV18,TGTGCCAGCTCTCCCTTGGGAGCGGGAGCGTTTGACGAGCAGTACTTC,CASSPLGAGAFDEQYF
TRBD1,.,TRBJ2-7,TRBV5-4,TGTGCCAGCAGCTTCGCAGGGGGCTACGAGCAGTACTTC,CASSFAGGYEQYF
.,few,TRBJ2-1,TRBV25-1,TGTGCCAGCAGTGAGGGCGGAGGGCTTAGATATGAGCAGTTCTTC,CASSEGGGLRYEQFF
.,.,TRBJ1-2,TRBV9,TGTGCCAGCAGCGTAGACGGGACACCGAACTATGGCTACACCTTC,CASSVDGTPNYGYTF
.,.,TRBJ1-4,TRBV19,TGTGCCAGTAGTATCGGTGGGCAAGGGAGGGGAAAACTGTTTTTT,CASSIGGQGRGKLFF
TRBD1,.,TRBJ1-5,TRBV5-1,TGCGCCAGCGCCGAAGCAGGGGGCTATCAGCCCCAGCATTTT,CASAEAGGYQPQHF
.,.,TRBJ2-1,TRBV5-4,TGTGCCAGCAGCTTGAGAGATGAGCAGTTCTTC,CASSLRDEQFF
TRBD1,.,TRBJ1-5,TRBV5-1,TGCGCCAGCAGCTTGGGGGACAGGGAAGGCAATCAGCCCCAGCATTTT,CASSLGDREGNQPQHF
TRBD1,few,TRBJ2-7,TRBV5-1,TGCGCCAGCACCCTAGGGGTGACAGGGGGCTCCTACGAGCAGTACTTC,CASTLGVTGGSYEQYF
TRBD1,few,TRBJ1-5,TRBV5-5,TGTGCCAGCAGGCCACAGGGGGCTCGGGATCAGCCCCAGCATTTT,CASRPQGARDQPQHF
TRBD1,.,TRBJ1-2,TRBV18,TGTGCCAGCTCACAGAGACAGGGGGTCGACTATGGCTACACCTTC,CASSQRQGVDYGYTF
.,.,TRBJ2-2,TRBV7-7,TGTGCTAGCAGCCCCTCGCGAGGCGGGGAGCTGTTTTTT,CASSPSRGGELFF
.,.,TRBJ2-3,TRBV5-5,TGTGCCAGCACCTGGACCGGGGGAATCCTCACAGATACGCAGTATTTT,CASTWTGGILTDTQYF
.,.,TRBJ1-5,TRBV2,TGTGCCAGCCAGGAGGCGCGTGGGCCCCAGCATTTT,CASQEARGPQHF
.,few,TRBJ2-7,TRBV7-2,TGTGCCAGCAGCTCGGGGTTGGTCGAGCAGTACTTC,CASSSGLVEQYF
TRBD1,.,TRBJ2-3,TRBV5-1,TGCGCCAGCAGTTTCGGACAGGCTCAAGCAGATACGCAGTATTTT,CASSFGQAQADTQYF
TRBD1,.,TRBJ2-7,TRBV15,TGTGCCACCAGCAGTGGGGACAGGGCAACCTACGAGCAGTACTTC,CATSSGDRATYEQYF
.,.,TRBJ2-7,TRBV11-3,TGTGCCAGCTCCACGGGACACAGTTACGAGCAGTACTTC,CASSTGHSYEQYF
.,.,TRBJ1-2,TRBV19,TGTGCCAGTATGTTAGGGGCTTCCAACTATGGCTACACCTTC,CASMLGASNYGYTF
TRBD1,.,TRBJ1-6,TRBV2,TGTGCCAGCCGACAGGGTGAGGTCAATTCACCCCTCCACTTT,CASRQGEVNSPLHF
.,.,TRBJ2-2,TRBV6-5,TGTGCCAGCACCCCAGTTCCCACCGGGGAGCTGTTTTTT,CASTPVPTGELFF
.,.,TRBJ1-1,TRBV6-5,TGTGCCAGCAGTTACTACAGTGAGAACACTGAAGCTTTCTTT,CASSYYSENTEAFF
.,.,TRBJ1-5,TRBV5-5,TGTGCCAGCAGCTTAACCATAGGGGGCAATCAGCCCCAGCATTTT,CASSLTIGGNQPQHF
.,.,TRBJ2-1,TRBV4-2,TGTGCCAGCAGCCAAGAGGGGCCCAGGAATGAGCAGTTCTTC,CASSQEGPRNEQFF
TRBD2,.,TRBJ2-2,TRBV27,TGTGCCAGCAGTTTATCCTTTGCGGGGGGCTGGAACACCGGGGAGCTGTTTTTT,CASSLSFAGGWNTGELFF
.,many,TRBJ1-1,TRBV2,TGTGCCAGCAGTGCGAACAGGGTAAGAACTGAAGCTTTCTTT,CASSANRVRTEAFF
.,.,TRBJ2-7,TRBV18,TGTGCCAGCTCTCCCCTACAGGGTGGCGAGCAGTACTTC,CASSPLQGGEQYF
.,.,TRBJ2-7,TRBV18,TGTGCCAGCTCACCGCCGGACAGACGCAACTCCTACGAGCAGTACTTC,CASSPPDRRNSYEQYF
.,.,TRBJ2-2,TRBV11-1,TGTGCCAGCAGCTTAAGGTCCCGGGTTTCCGGGGAGCTGTTTTTT,CASSLRSRVSGELFF
TRBD1,.,TRBJ2-3,TRBV7-9,TGTGCCAGCAGCTTAGCGACCGGGACAGGGGTGGGAGATACGCAGTATTTT,CASSLATGTGVGDTQYF
TRBD1,.,TRBJ2-2,TRBV5-4,TGTGCCAGCAGTCCGGGACAGGGGACCGGGGAGCTGTTTTTT,CASSPGQGTGELFF
TRBD1,.,TRBJ1-2,TRBV19,TGTGCCAGTAGTATCGAGGGGACAGGATTTACCTATGGCTACACCTTC,CASSIEGTGFTYGYTF
TRBD1,.,TRBJ2-7,TRBV2,TGTGCCAGCAGACCGGCCGGGACAGGCCTCTACGAGCAGTACTTC,CASRPAGTGLYEQYF
.,.,TRBJ1-4,TRBV27,TGTGCCAGCAGTGGGACTGTCTCGAATGAAAAACTGTTTTTT,CASSGTVSNEKLFF
TRBD2,few,TRBJ2-7,TRBV27,TGTGCCAGCAGTTTAATAGCGGGAGGGTCCTACGAGCAGTACTTC,CASSLIAGGSYEQYF
.,.,TRBJ2-5,TRBV5-1,TGCGCCAGCAGCTTGGAAGTGTTTCGGCGGGGAGGTGGAGAGACCCAGTACTTC,CASSLEVFRRGGGETQYF
TRBD1,.,TRBJ2-7,TRBV19,TGTGCCAGTAGTACGGACAGGGGCCTAAGCGAGCAGTACTTC,CASSTDRGLSEQYF
.,.,TRBJ2-3,TRBV5-6,TGTGCCAGCAGCCCCCGGGGACTCCCATTCACAGATACGCAGTATTTT,CASSPRGLPFTDTQYF
TRBD1,.,TRBJ1-1,TRBV4-1,TGCGCCAGCAGCCAACTTTGGGGGCAGGGGGCCGCGGACACTGAAGCTTTCTTT,CASSQLWGQGAADTEAFF
.,.,TRBJ1-2,TRBV4-3,TGCGCCAGCAGCCCACAAACAGGGTCGAACTATGGCTACACCTTC,CASSPQTGSNYGYTF
.,.,TRBJ2-2,TRBV11-3,TGTGCCAGCAGCTCCCTACGGACAGAAGCGAGGACCGGGGAGCTGTCTTTT,CASSSLRTEARTGELSF
TRBD2,.,TRBJ2-3,TRBV14,TGTGCCAGCAGCCAAACTAGCGGGAACACAGATACGCAGTATTTT,CASSQTSGNTDTQYF